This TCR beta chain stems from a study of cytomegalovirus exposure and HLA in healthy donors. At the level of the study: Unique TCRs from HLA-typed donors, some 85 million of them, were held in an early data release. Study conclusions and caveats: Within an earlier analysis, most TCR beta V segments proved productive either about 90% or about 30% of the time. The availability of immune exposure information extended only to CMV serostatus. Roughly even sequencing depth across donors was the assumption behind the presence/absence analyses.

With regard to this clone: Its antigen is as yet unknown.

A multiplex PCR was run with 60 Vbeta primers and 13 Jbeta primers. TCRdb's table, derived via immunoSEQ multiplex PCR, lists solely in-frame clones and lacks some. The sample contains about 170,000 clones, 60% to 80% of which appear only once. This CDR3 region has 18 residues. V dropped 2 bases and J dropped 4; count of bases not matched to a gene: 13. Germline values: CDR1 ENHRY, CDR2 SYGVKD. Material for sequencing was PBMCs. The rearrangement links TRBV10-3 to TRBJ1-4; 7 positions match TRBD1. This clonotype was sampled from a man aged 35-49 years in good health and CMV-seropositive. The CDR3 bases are TGTGCCATCAGTGAGATCCGCTCCCGGGACAGAGATAATGAAAAACTGTTTTTT. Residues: CAISEIRSRDRDNEKLFF.